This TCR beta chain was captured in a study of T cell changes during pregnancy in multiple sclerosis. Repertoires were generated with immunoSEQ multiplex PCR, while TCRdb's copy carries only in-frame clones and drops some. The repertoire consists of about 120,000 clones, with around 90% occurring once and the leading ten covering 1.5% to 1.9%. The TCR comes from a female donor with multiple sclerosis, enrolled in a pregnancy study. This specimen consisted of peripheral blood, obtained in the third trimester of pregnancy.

The CDR3 DNA reads as TGTGCCTGGAGATTATCCTATGGCTACACCTTC. Its translation: CAWRLSYGYTF. The rearrangement joins TRBV30 to TRBJ1-2; D ambiguous. V was clipped by 3 bases and J by 4 bases, with 6 bases between them. The CDR3 covers 11 residues. CDR1 is GTSNPN, CDR2 SVGIG, per germline (reference sequence).